This T cell receptor (beta chain) was observed in a study of T cells in Graves' hyperthyroidism and ophthalmopathy. Germline CDR1 is MDHEN and CDR2 is SYDVKM. This CDR3 region has 14 residues. V dropped 6 bases and J dropped 5 bases, with 17 bases sitting between them. Authors of the study amplified TCR beta CDR3 regions from RNA transcripts. HTBI primers were used for first-round RT-PCR of the TCR CDR3. One entry per CDR3 protein, called by TCRdb with MiXCR from the multiplex PCR reads. The repertoire consists of nearly 600,000 distinct CDR3 sequences, with approximately 15% occurring once and the leading ten covering about 7%. Study results and caveats: Ophthalmopathy prediction by the model preceded onset by a median 6.5 months.

This clonotype was recorded at least ten times. The target antigen is unknown. The TCR was taken from a woman younger than 30 with Graves' ophthalmopathy. This chain links TRBV28 with TRBJ2-7, with no clear D. Input material: blood. The CDR3 nucleotides read TGTGCCAGCAGCTATCTCAGTATTAACGACGAGCAGTACTTC. As protein: CASSYLSINDEQYF.